The sample holds a few counts of the clone carrying this T cell receptor (beta chain). The data originate from a study of blood T cell repertoires in COVID-19. The authors' processing: Reference gene primer amplification yielded estimated nucleated cell counts. Profiling relied on immunoSEQ multiplex PCR, and the TCRdb table lists in-frame clones only, not all of them. That table furnishes V, J and clone size, whereas the DNA furnished D and trimming. The table has 75,000 to 95,000 clones, less than 75% seen once. The CDR3 consists of 16 residues. Germline V lookup: CDR1 SGHDT, CDR2 YYEEEE. The ends lost 4 bases at V and 7 bases at J; junction bases unmatched: 9.

This clonotype originated in an older woman in a cohort sampled during active or convalescent COVID-19. This chain links TRBV5-6 with TRBJ2-2; TRBD1 aligns across 11 bases. The source material was peripheral blood. CDR3: CASSHEWTGGSGELFF. In DNA, the CDR3 is TGTGCCAGCAGCCACGAATGGACAGGGGGCAGCGGGGAGCTGTTTTTT.